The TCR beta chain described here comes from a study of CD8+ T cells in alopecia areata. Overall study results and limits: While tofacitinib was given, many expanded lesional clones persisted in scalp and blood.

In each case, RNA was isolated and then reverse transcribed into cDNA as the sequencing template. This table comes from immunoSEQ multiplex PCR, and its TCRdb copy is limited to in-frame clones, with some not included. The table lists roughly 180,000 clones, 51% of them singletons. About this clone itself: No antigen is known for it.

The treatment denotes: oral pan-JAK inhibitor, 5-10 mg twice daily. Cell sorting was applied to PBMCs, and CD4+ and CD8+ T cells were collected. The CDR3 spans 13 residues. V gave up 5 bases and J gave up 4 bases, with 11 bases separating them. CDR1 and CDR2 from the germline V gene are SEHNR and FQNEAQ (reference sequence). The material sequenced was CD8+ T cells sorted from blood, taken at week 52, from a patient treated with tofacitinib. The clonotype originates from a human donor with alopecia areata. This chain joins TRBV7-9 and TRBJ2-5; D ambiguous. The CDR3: CASSPTLRETQYF. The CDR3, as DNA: TGTGCCAGCAGCCCGACGTTGCGAGAGACCCAGTACTTC.